This T cell receptor (beta chain) is drawn from a study of T cell repertoires in cytomegalovirus infection. For this clonotype: What it binds is not known.

General observations from the study: Public TCR beta family frequency separated CMV-and-HLA carriers, including in an independent cohort.

TCRdb ran MiXCR on the reads and lists one entry per CDR3 protein. The repertoire holds about 360,000 distinct CDR3 sequences, with over 15% as singletons. The germline gives CDR1 SGHTA, CDR2 FQGNSA. The trim removed 1 base at V and 7 bases at J, leaving 0 bases unmatched. The CDR3 spans 12 residues. The origin of this receptor is a human donor in good health (CMV status not recorded). Some clones in this sample may be carry-over from other donors' samples. Sequencing input: PBMCs. The chain recombines TRBV7-2 with TRBJ1-2; 7 nucleotides line up with TRBD1. CDR3 DNA sequence: TGTGCCAGCAGCTTAGAGGGGGCTGGCTACACCTTC. It translates to CASSLEGAGYTF.